A selection of T cell receptor beta chains follows, all from one sample in a study of spatial heterogeneity in lung cancer. A single record per CDR3 protein comes from TCRdb applying MiXCR to the 5' RACE reads. The sample has more than 9,000 distinct CDR3 sequences, about 21% seen once. The specimen was PBMCs, collected at follow-up. The source is a male donor with early-stage non-small cell lung cancer. Each CDR3 is given with its conserved first and last residue. The order of the fields is clone size, V gene, D gene, J gene, CDR3 DNA, CDR3 protein. D genes are given only for firm matches. Size is stated for part of the rows, as once, few or many counts, or as a class when the clone is expanded.

abundance: many
v_gene: TRBV10-3
d_gene: TRBD2
j_gene: TRBJ2-2
CDR3nt: TGTGCCATCCAAGACTGGGGGACTAGCGGGAGTACGTTCACCGGGGAGCTGTTTTTT
CDR3aa: CAIQDWGTSGSTFTGELFF

abundance: few
v_gene: TRBV24-1
d_gene: TRBD2
j_gene: TRBJ2-7
CDR3nt: TGTGCCACCAGTGACCAGACTAGCGGGGACTACGAGCAGTACTTC
CDR3aa: CATSDQTSGDYEQYF

abundance: many
v_gene: TRBV29-1
d_gene: -
j_gene: TRBJ2-1
CDR3nt: TGCAGCGTAGGGACGCCCTCCTACAATGAGCAGTTCTTC
CDR3aa: CSVGTPSYNEQFF

abundance: many
v_gene: TRBV5-1
d_gene: -
j_gene: TRBJ2-3
CDR3nt: TGCGCCAGCAGGACAGGTCTTAGCACAGATACGCAGTATTTT
CDR3aa: CASRTGLSTDTQYF

abundance: -
v_gene: TRBV4-2
d_gene: TRBD2
j_gene: TRBJ2-2
CDR3nt: TGTGCCAGCAGCCAAGGGACTAGGACCGGGGAGCTGTTTTTT
CDR3aa: CASSQGTRTGELFF

abundance: -
v_gene: TRBV9
d_gene: -
j_gene: TRBJ2-2
CDR3nt: TGTGCCAGCAGCGTAGAGTCAGGAGCCGGGGAGCTGTTTTTT
CDR3aa: CASSVESGAGELFF

abundance: few
v_gene: TRBV2
d_gene: -
j_gene: TRBJ2-1
CDR3nt: TGTGCCAGCAGGCAAGGCGTCAATGAGCAGTTCTTC
CDR3aa: CASRQGVNEQFF

abundance: few
v_gene: TRBV5-6
d_gene: TRBD1
j_gene: TRBJ1-2
CDR3nt: TGTGCCAGCAGCGTCCCAGGACAGGGCCGAAAGGATAACTATGGCTACACCTTC
CDR3aa: CASSVPGQGRKDNYGYTF

abundance: medium-sized
v_gene: TRBV3-1
d_gene: -
j_gene: TRBJ2-1
CDR3nt: TGTGCCAGCAGCCAAGATGTTACTGGACAGCACAATGAGCAGTTCTTC
CDR3aa: CASSQDVTGQHNEQFF

abundance: many
v_gene: TRBV6-2/TRBV6-3
d_gene: -
j_gene: TRBJ1-5
CDR3nt: TGTGCCAGCAGTTACTCTCCCCAGCCCCAGCATTTT
CDR3aa: CASSYSPQPQHF

abundance: few
v_gene: TRBV7-2
d_gene: TRBD2
j_gene: TRBJ2-1
CDR3nt: TGTGCCAGCACTCGGGGGGTGGGCAATGAGCAGTTCTTC
CDR3aa: CASTRGVGNEQFF

abundance: many
v_gene: TRBV20-1
d_gene: -
j_gene: TRBJ2-1
CDR3nt: TGCAGTGCTAGTAAGGGTGCTCGGGTAAATGAGCAGTTCTTC
CDR3aa: CSASKGARVNEQFF

abundance: -
v_gene: TRBV4-1
d_gene: -
j_gene: TRBJ2-4
CDR3nt: TGCGCCAGCAGCCGAGACGAGGGTTCAGGCATTCAGTACTTC
CDR3aa: CASSRDEGSGIQYF

abundance: -
v_gene: TRBV7-2
d_gene: -
j_gene: TRBJ2-1
CDR3nt: TGTGCCAGCAGCTCGCAGTTTCAATCCTACAATGAGCAGTTCTTC
CDR3aa: CASSSQFQSYNEQFF

abundance: many
v_gene: TRBV6-5
d_gene: TRBD1
j_gene: TRBJ2-1
CDR3nt: TGTGCCAGCAGTTACGGCGTCAGGGGGTTCGACAATGAGCAGTTCTTC
CDR3aa: CASSYGVRGFDNEQFF

abundance: medium-sized
v_gene: TRBV28
d_gene: TRBD1
j_gene: TRBJ2-7
CDR3nt: TGTGCCAGCAGTTCAGGGACAGGCGATTCCTACGAGCAGTACTTC
CDR3aa: CASSSGTGDSYEQYF

abundance: many
v_gene: TRBV11-2
d_gene: -
j_gene: TRBJ1-2
CDR3nt: TGTGCCAGCAGCTTAGATCGGGCGGGTGGCTACACCTTC
CDR3aa: CASSLDRAGGYTF

abundance: -
v_gene: TRBV28
d_gene: -
j_gene: TRBJ2-3
CDR3nt: TGTGCCAGCAGAAGGCAGGGCGCAGATACGCAGTATTTT
CDR3aa: CASRRQGADTQYF

abundance: many
v_gene: TRBV5-1
d_gene: -
j_gene: TRBJ1-2
CDR3nt: TGCGCCAGCAGCTCCACCTTGGACCGTGGCTACACCTTC
CDR3aa: CASSSTLDRGYTF

abundance: -
v_gene: TRBV6-2/TRBV6-3
d_gene: -
j_gene: TRBJ1-1
CDR3nt: TGTGCCAGCAGCTGGGGGGGGCCGACGAACACTGAAGCTTTCTTT
CDR3aa: CASSWGGPTNTEAFF

abundance: -
v_gene: TRBV13
d_gene: TRBD1
j_gene: TRBJ1-6
CDR3nt: TGTGCCAGCAGCTCGGGACAGAAATATTCACCCCTCCACTTT
CDR3aa: CASSSGQKYSPLHF

abundance: many
v_gene: TRBV7-2
d_gene: -
j_gene: TRBJ1-5
CDR3nt: TGTGCCAGCAGCTTAGACAGGGTGAACAATCAGCCCCAGCATTTT
CDR3aa: CASSLDRVNNQPQHF

abundance: many
v_gene: TRBV20-1
d_gene: -
j_gene: TRBJ2-7
CDR3nt: TGCAGTGCTAGACCAGGGGCATACGAGCAGTACTTC
CDR3aa: CSARPGAYEQYF

abundance: many
v_gene: TRBV6-1
d_gene: -
j_gene: TRBJ1-1
CDR3nt: TGTGCCAGCACCCAGACAGCAATGAACACTGAAGCTTTCTTT
CDR3aa: CASTQTAMNTEAFF

abundance: many
v_gene: TRBV7-2
d_gene: -
j_gene: TRBJ1-5
CDR3nt: TGTGCCAGCAGCTTAGGCACCCCTAGCAATCAGCCCCAGCATTTT
CDR3aa: CASSLGTPSNQPQHF

abundance: -
v_gene: TRBV19
d_gene: -
j_gene: TRBJ1-5
CDR3nt: TGTGCCAGTAGTCCCTTTGTATTGGGGGCCCGGCGGCATTTT
CDR3aa: CASSPFVLGARRHF

abundance: many
v_gene: TRBV18
d_gene: -
j_gene: TRBJ2-3
CDR3nt: TGTGCCAGCTCACGGGGATCGCCGGGCACAGATACGCAGTATTTT
CDR3aa: CASSRGSPGTDTQYF